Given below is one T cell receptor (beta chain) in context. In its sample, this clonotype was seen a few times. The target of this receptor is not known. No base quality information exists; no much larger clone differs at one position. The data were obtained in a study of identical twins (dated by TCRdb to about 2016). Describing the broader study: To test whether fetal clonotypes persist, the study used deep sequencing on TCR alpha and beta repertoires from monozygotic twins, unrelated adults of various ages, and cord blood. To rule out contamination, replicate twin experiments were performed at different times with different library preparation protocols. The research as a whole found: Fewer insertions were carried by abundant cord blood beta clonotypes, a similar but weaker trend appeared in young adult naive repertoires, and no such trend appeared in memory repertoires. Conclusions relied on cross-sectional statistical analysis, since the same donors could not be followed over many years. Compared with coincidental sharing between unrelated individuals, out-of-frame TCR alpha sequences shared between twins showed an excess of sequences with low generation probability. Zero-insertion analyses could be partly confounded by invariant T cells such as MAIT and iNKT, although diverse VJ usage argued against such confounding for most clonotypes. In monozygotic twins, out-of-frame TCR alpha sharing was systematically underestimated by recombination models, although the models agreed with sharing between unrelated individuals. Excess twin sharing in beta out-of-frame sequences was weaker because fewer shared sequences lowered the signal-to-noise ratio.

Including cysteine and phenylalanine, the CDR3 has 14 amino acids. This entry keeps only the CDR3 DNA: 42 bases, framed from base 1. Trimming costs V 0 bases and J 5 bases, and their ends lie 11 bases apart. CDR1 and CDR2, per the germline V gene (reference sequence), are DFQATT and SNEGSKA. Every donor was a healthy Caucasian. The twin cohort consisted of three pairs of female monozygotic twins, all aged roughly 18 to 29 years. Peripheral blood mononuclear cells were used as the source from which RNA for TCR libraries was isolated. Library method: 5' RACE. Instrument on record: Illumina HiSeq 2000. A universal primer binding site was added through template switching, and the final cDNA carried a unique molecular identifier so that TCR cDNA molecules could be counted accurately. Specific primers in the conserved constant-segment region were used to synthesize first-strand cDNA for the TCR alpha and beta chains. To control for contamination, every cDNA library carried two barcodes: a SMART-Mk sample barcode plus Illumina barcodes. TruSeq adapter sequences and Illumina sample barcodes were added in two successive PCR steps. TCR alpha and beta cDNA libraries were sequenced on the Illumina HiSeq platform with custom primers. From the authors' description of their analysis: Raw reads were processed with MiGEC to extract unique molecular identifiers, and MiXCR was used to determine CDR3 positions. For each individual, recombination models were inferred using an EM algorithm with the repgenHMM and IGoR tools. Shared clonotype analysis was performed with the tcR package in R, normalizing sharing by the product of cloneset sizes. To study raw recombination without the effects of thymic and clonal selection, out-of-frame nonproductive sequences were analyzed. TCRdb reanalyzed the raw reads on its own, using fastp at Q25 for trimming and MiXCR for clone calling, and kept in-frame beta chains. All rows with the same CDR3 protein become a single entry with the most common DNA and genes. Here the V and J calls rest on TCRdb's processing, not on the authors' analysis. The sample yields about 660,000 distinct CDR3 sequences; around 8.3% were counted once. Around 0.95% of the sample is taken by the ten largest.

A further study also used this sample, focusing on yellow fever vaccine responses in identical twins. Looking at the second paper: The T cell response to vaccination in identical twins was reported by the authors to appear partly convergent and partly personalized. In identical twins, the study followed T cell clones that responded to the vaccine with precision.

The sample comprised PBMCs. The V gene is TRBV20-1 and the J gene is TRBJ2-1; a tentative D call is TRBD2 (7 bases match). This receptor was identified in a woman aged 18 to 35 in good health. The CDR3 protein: CSARDLGGDNEQFF. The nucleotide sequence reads TGCAGTGCTAGAGATCTAGGGGGGGACAATGAGCAGTTCTTC.